This T cell receptor beta chain came from a study of neurological immune-mediated disorders. Study results and caveats: Levels of TCR clonal expansion peaked in HTLV-1-associated myelopathy and reached their lowest in multiple sclerosis, under those of healthy controls. Across subjects, no CDR3 amino acid sequence appeared in expanded clones of more than one subject, a finding that suggested private repertoires in all groups.

The authors produced cDNA by 5'RACE using 10-nucleotide random UMIs. The output of every sequencing run exceeded 170 million TCR-beta sequences, derived from 15-18 subjects. TCRdb recomputed calls from the 5' RACE reads with MiXCR, one row per CDR3 protein. The table includes about 80,000 distinct CDR3 sequences, under 10% detected once. This CDR3 spans 16 amino acids. The V gene lost 4 bases and the J gene lost 0 bases, with 16 bases spanning the gap. Germline V gives CDR1 SGHRS, CDR2 YFSETQ. This clonotype was seen at least ten times. Its antigen remains unknown. This TCR was sampled from a man in his forties or fifties in good health. The sequencing sample was made of PBMCs. The J gene is TRBJ1-2, the V gene TRBV5-1, with a tentative D call TRBD1 (6 bases). CDR3 DNA sequence: TGCGCCAGCAGCGCCGTCCAAGGACAGCCTAACTATGGCTACACCTTC. It translates to CASSAVQGQPNYGYTF.